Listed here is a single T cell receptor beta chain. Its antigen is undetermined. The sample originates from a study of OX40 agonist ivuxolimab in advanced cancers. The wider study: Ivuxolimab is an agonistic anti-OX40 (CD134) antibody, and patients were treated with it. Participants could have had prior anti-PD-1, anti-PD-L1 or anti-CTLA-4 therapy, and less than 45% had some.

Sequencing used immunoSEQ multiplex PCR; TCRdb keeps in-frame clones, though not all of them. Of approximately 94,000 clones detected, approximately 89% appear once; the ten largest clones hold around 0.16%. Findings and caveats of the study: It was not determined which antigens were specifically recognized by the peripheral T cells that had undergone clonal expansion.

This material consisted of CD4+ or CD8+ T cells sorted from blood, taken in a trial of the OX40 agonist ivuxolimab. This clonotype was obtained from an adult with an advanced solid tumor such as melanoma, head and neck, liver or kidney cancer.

The CDR3 coding sequence is TGCGCCAGCAGCACAGGACAGGGGTACTATGGCTACACCTTC. The encoded protein is CASSTGQGYYGYTF. This chain connects TRBV5-1 to TRBJ1-2, with 9 bases matching TRBD1. V trimming: 4 bases; J trimming: 3 bases; junction bases outside the gene matches: 4. The CDR3 consists of 14 residues. CDR1 is SGHRS, CDR2 YFSETQ, per germline.